This T cell receptor beta chain was retrieved from a study of early T cells in non-severe SARS-CoV-2 infection. Across the whole study: Sequenced bulk RNA came from whole blood that was unsorted, and chains were unpaired. Study-wide points: A preference for anti-spike CD8 responses marked VDJdb matching, which missed private and CD4 specificities.

J gave up 7 bases and V 5 bases, and 10 bases lay outside the gene matches. Germline CDR1 is ENHRY and CDR2 is SYGVKD. The CDR3 runs 15 residues. Researchers tagged individual cDNA molecules with unique molecular identifiers. TCRdb called the 5' RACE reads again in MiXCR, with one record for every CDR3 protein. This sample has over 70,000 distinct CDR3 sequences, with approximately 15% found just once. This clonotype was picked up many times. Its antigen is undetermined. This chain joins TRBV10-3 and TRBJ1-4; 7 bases map to TRBD1. This sequence was found in an adult who was a healthcare worker with PCR-confirmed SARS-CoV-2 infection or an uninfected control (not recorded which). Input material: whole blood. The CDR3, as DNA: TGTGCCATCAGTCCAGGACAGGCCGTGAGTGAAAAACTGTTTTTT. As protein: CAISPGQAVSEKLFF.